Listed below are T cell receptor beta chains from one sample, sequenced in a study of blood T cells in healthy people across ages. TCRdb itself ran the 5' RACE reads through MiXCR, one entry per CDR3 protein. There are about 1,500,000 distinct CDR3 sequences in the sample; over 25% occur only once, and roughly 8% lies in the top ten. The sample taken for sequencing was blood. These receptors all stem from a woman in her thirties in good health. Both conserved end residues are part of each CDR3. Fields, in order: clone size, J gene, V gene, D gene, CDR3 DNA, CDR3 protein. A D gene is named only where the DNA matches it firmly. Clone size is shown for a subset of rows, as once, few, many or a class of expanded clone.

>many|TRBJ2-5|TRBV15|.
TGTGCCACCAGCAGAGAGGGGGCACAAGAGACCCAGTACTTC
CATSREGAQETQYF
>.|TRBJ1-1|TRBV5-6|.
TGTGCCAGCAGCGACGCCCCGAACACTGAAGCTTTCTTT
CASSDAPNTEAFF
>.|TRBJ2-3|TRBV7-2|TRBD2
TGTGCCAGCAGCTTACGGGGGGGGGAGGATACGCAGTATTTT
CASSLRGGEDTQYF
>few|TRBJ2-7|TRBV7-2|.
TGTGCGAGACTACCTAGCTCCTACGAGCAGTACTTC
CARLPSSYEQYF
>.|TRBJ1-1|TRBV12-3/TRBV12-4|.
TGTGCCAGCAATTCCAGGGGCGACACTGAAGCTTTCTTT
CASNSRGDTEAFF
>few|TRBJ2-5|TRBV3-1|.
TGTGCCAGCAGCCAACAGGGTTACCAAGAGACCCAGTACTTC
CASSQQGYQETQYF
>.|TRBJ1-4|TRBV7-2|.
TGTGCCAGCAGTGAGGCCGTGGCGACTAATGAAAAACTGTTTTTT
CASSEAVATNEKLFF
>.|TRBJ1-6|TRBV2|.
TGTGCCAGCAGCGCCGGCCGGAATAATTCACCCCTCCACTTT
CASSAGRNNSPLHF
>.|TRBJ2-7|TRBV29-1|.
TGCAGCGGCGCCAAGGGGTCCTACGAGCAGTACTTC
CSGAKGSYEQYF
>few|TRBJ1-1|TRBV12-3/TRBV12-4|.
TGTGCCAGCACCCTAGGGGGGTCGAACACTGAAGCTTTCTTT
CASTLGGSNTEAFF
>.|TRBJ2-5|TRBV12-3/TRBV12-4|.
TGTGCCAGCAGTTTAGAACAGAAAGAGACCCAGTACTTC
CASSLEQKETQYF
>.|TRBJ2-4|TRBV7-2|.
TGTGCCAGCAGCTTAGGACTAAGTAGCATTCAGTACTTC
CASSLGLSSIQYF
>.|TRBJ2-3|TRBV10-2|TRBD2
TGCGCCAGCCGTATACTAGCGGGGTATAGCACAGATACGCAGTATTTT
CASRILAGYSTDTQYF